This is a list of T cell receptor beta chains from one sample in a study of blood T cell repertoires in COVID-19. Some clones are missing from TCRdb's copy, which holds only in-frame ones; the method was immunoSEQ multiplex PCR. The profile shows about 97,000 clones, around 87% of them singletons. Input material: peripheral blood. These receptors were obtained from a woman aged 30 to 39 with acute or convalescent COVID-19. The conserved cysteine and the conserved F or W are not part of the CDR3 here.

cdr3_aa	v_call	j_call
ASLGLPGIEQY	TRBV2	TRBJ2-7
ASSYQGNQPQH	TRBV6-5	TRBJ1-5
SASTTGTGPNEQF	TRBV20-1	TRBJ2-1
ASSLVTQDIQY	TRBV28	TRBJ2-4
ASSFAPGTGGNQPQH	TRBV27	TRBJ1-5
ASSLGGLLDTQY	TRBV5-8	TRBJ2-3
ASSQVGGGANQPQH	TRBV4-1	TRBJ1-5
AIAGTSGGYEQY	TRBV10-3	TRBJ2-7
ASRPRGSPAQDTQY	TRBV28	TRBJ2-3
ASSGGLSREQY	TRBV10-1	TRBJ2-7